These 4 T cell receptor beta chains were all obtained from the same sample, sequenced in a study of CD8+ T cells in alopecia areata. The sequencing template was cDNA reverse transcribed from extracted RNA. Libraries were prepared by immunoSEQ multiplex PCR; TCRdb keeps only in-frame clonotypes and omits some of them. The table has about 190,000 clones, 50% to 70% seen once; the top ten hold 1.3%. Treatment: oral pan-JAK inhibitor, 5-10 mg twice daily. Sample: CD4+ T cells sorted from blood, taken at week 49, from a patient treated with tofacitinib. These receptors were taken from a human donor with alopecia areata.

The chain joins TRBV7-6 to TRBJ2-7; 7 nucleotides align to TRBD1. This CDR3 comprises 14 residues. Germline V gives CDR1 SGHVS, CDR2 FNYEAQ. V lost 5 bases, J lost 3 bases, and 7 bases stayed unmatched. CDR3 DNA sequence: TGTGCCAGCAGCCCCCCGGGACAGAACTACGAGCAGTACTTC. Translating gives CASSPPGQNYEQYF.

The chain is built from TRBV2 and TRBJ2-2, with unresolved D. Trimming shortened V by 7 bases and J by 5 bases, and 5 bases separated the two germline ends. The CDR3 is 11 residues long. The germline V gene encodes CDR1 SNHLY and CDR2 FYNNEI. The CDR3 sequence: CASIGTGELFF. The CDR3 DNA reads as TGTGCCAGCATAGGTACCGGGGAGCTGTTTTTT.

This sequence joins TRBV5-1 and TRBJ2-7, with D possibly TRBD2 on 5 matching bases. V lost 4 bases and J 0 bases, leaving 11 bases between the germline ends. The CDR3 is 14 residues long. Germline assignment: CDR1 SGHRS and CDR2 YFSETQ. The CDR3 loop reads CASSPIRGSYEQYF. The CDR3 DNA reads as TGCGCCAGCAGCCCTATACGGGGCTCCTACGAGCAGTACTTC.

This clone appeared a few times. This chain links TRBV7-9 with TRBJ1-5, with unresolved D. Trimming cost V 2 bases and J 3 bases, with 17 bases left between them. CDR1 and CDR2 from the germline V gene are SEHNR and FQNEAQ (reference sequence). The length of the CDR3 is 17 residues. For the CDR3, the DNA is TGTGCCAGCAGCTTACCGGACGGACGAAAGATCAATCAGCCCCAGCATTTT. Protein sequence: CASSLPDGRKINQPQHF. The variable domain in full, completed from reference TRBV7-9 and TRBJ1-5, reads DTGVSQNPRHKITKRGQNVTFRCDPISEHNRLYWYRQTLGQGPEFLTYFQNEAQLEKSRLLSDRFSAERPKGSFSTLEIQRTEQGDSAMYLCASSLPDGRKINQPQHFGDGTRLSIL.